This passage covers 15 T cell receptor beta chains from one sample sequenced in a study of beta chain features in type 1 diabetes. The authors reverse transcribed all of the isolated RNA, so sequencing captured expressed TCRB transcripts. Sequencing used immunoSEQ multiplex PCR; TCRdb keeps in-frame clones, though not all of them. Among around 290,000 clones, approximately 8% were seen once, and the ten largest hold roughly 0.94%. Input material: central memory CD4+ T cells from blood. The receptors here all came from a woman aged 18-29 years in good health.

The J gene is TRBJ2-1, the V gene TRBV15; D gene uncertain. Germline V CDR1 and CDR2: LNHNV, YYDKDF (reference sequence). The ends were cut back, 5 bases at V and 8 bases at J, with 22 bases in the middle. This CDR3 spans 16 amino acids. CDR3 bases: TGTGCCACCAGCTCCCAGTGGAGAAGGGATTTTGATGAGCAGTTCTTC. It codes for CATSSQWRRDFDEQFF.

This clone was seen a few times. The V call is TRBV29-1, the J call TRBJ2-3; D is unclear. The CDR3 contains 18 residues. CDR1 and CDR2 from the germline V gene are SQVTM and ANQGSEA. The V gene lost 6 bases and the J gene lost 0 bases, with 25 bases spanning the gap. As DNA, the CDR3 is TGCAGCGTCGCCCGCGGTGGACCTACGACGTCTAGCACAGATACGCAGTATTTT. It yields the protein CSVARGGPTTSSTDTQYF.

This clone was found a few times. The chain's CDR3 is CASRKQGVSYEQYF. CDR3 nucleotide sequence: TGTGCCAGCAGGAAACAGGGGGTTTCCTACGAGCAGTACTTC. The chain is built from TRBV27 and TRBJ2-7; 8 positions agree with TRBD1. The germline gives CDR1 MNHEY, CDR2 SMNVEV (reference sequence). The CDR3 runs to 14 residues. Unmatched junction bases numbered 5, after V lost 6 bases and J lost 1 base.

V usage is TRBV11-3 and J usage is TRBJ1-1; 9 positions match TRBD1. The V gene's germline CDR1 is SGHNT and CDR2 YENEEA. Trimming took 2 bases from V and 6 from J; bases not matched to a gene: 4. The CDR3 extends over 14 amino acids. CDR3 bases: TGTGCCAGCAGCTTAAGGGACAGGGAGGCTGAAGCTTTCTTT. As protein: CASSLRDREAEAFF.

This clone has just a few counts. The V gene is TRBV4-2, the J gene TRBJ1-2, with D maybe TRBD1 (6 bases). Trimming pared 4 bases from V and 4 bases from J, leaving 25 bases between. Germline CDR1 LGHNA, CDR2 YNFKEQ. The CDR3 loop spans 18 amino acids. CDR3 region: CASSLWDTPGQKGYGYTF. The CDR3 nucleotides read TGTGCCAGCAGCCTATGGGATACCCCGGGACAAAAAGGCTATGGCTACACCTTC.

The chain has TRBV18 and TRBJ2-1; D call uncertain. The CDR3 sequence is 12 residues long. Trimming removed 2 bases from V and 10 bases from J, with 9 bases in between. In germline, CDR1 is KGHSH, CDR2 LQKENI. The CDR3 sequence: CASSPATGEQFF. In nucleotides, the CDR3 is TGTGCCAGCTCACCAGCGACGGGCGAGCAGTTCTTC.

V usage is TRBV5-1 and J usage is TRBJ1-1; the D gene is possibly TRBD1 (5 bases). Per germline, CDR1 SGHRS and CDR2 YFSETQ. V dropped 7 bases and J dropped 2 bases, with 12 bases sitting between them. The CDR3 covers 13 residues. For the CDR3, the DNA is TGCGCCAGCGCTCCCGGGACCAACACTGAAGCTTTCTTT. Translated: CASAPGTNTEAFF.

The J gene is TRBJ2-1, the V gene TRBV7-2; D is possibly TRBD1 or TRBD2 (5 bases each). CDR1 and CDR2 from the germline V gene are SGHTA and FQGNSA. The CDR3 spans 15 residues. Trimming removed 1 base at V and 4 bases at J, with 11 bases between. This CDR3 reads CASSLGGPTYNEQFF. CDR3 DNA sequence: TGTGCCAGCAGCTTAGGGGGACCAACTTACAATGAGCAGTTCTTC.

Ten or more counts support this clone. The chain recombines TRBV12-1 with TRBJ2-7; the table's D gene call, TRBD1, was not cross checked with the DNA. TRBV12-1 is a pseudogene locus. This CDR3 spans 15 amino acids. The CDR3 loop is CASSFFVDSSYEQYV. CDR3 in DNA: TGTGCCAGCAGCTTTTTTGTGGACAGTTCCTACGAGCAGTACGTC.

In regard to this clone: Other DNA sequences from this sample encode an identical CDR3 as well. The rearrangement uses TRBV29-1 and TRBJ2-5; D gene unclear. V was shortened by 4 bases and J by 2 bases, with 5 bases between the two germline ends. This CDR3 is 11 amino acids long. Germline CDR1 and CDR2: SQVTM and ANQGSEA. CDR3 amino acids: CSVGLQETQYF. As DNA, the CDR3 is TGCAGCGTTGGGCTTCAAGAGACCCAGTACTTC.

This clone was recorded a few times. V gene TRBV29-1 combines with J gene TRBJ1-6, with TRBD1 matching 9 bases. The CDR3 runs 13 residues. V trimming: 3 bases; J trimming: 6 bases; junction bases outside the gene matches: 0. Germline-derived CDR1 and CDR2 are SQVTM and ANQGSEA. The CDR3 is CSVETGGNSPLHF. CDR3 in DNA: TGCAGCGTTGAGACAGGGGGTAATTCACCCCTCCACTTT.

This clone showed up just a few times. This rearrangement joins TRBV9 to TRBJ2-6, with 8 bases lining up with TRBD1. The V gene's germline CDR1 is SGDLS and CDR2 YYNGEE. This CDR3 comprises 15 residues. Germline trimming cut 2 bases from V and 4 bases from J; bases unmatched to any gene: 2. In DNA form, the CDR3 reads TGTGCCAGCAGCGTCAGGGGGCCCGGGGCCAACGTCCTGACTTTC. Translation: CASSVRGPGANVLTF.

In its sample, this clone was seen a few times. The chain's CDR3 is CASVSQGGDTQYF. In DNA form, the CDR3 reads TGTGCCAGCGTCAGTCAAGGAGGGGATACGCAGTATTTT. The V gene is TRBV5-4, the J gene TRBJ2-3; D may be TRBD2 (6 bases). The CDR3 consists of 13 residues. Germline CDR1 reads SGHNT; CDR2 reads YYREEE (reference sequence). V gave up 7 bases and J gave up 6 bases, with 15 bases separating them.

The sample holds a few counts of this clone. The gene calls are TRBV6-5 and TRBJ1-1, with TRBD1 matching over 7 bases. Germline values: CDR1 MNHEY, CDR2 SVGAGI. V was clipped by 6 bases and J by 0 bases; unmatched bases: 7. CDR3 length: 15 residues. CDR3 coding DNA: TGTGCCAGCAGCAACGCCGGGACAGTGAACACTGAAGCTTTCTTT. Protein sequence: CASSNAGTVNTEAFF.

This sequence joins TRBV19 and TRBJ2-2, with D possibly TRBD2 on 6 matching bases. The V end lost 6 bases, the J end lost 5 bases, and 10 bases lay between the germline ends. This CDR3 comprises 13 residues. Germline lookup yields CDR1 LNHDA and CDR2 SQIVND (reference sequence). CDR3 loop: CASRRDQTGELFF. CDR3 bases: TGTGCCAGTAGGCGGGATCAGACCGGGGAGCTGTTTTTT. The full variable domain, completed using reference TRBV19 and TRBJ2-2, is DGGITQSPKYLFRKEGQNVTLSCEQNLNHDAMYWYRQDPGQGLRLIYYSQIVNDFQKGDIAEGYSVSREKKESFPLTVTSAQKNPTAFYLCASRRDQTGELFFGEGSRLTVL.